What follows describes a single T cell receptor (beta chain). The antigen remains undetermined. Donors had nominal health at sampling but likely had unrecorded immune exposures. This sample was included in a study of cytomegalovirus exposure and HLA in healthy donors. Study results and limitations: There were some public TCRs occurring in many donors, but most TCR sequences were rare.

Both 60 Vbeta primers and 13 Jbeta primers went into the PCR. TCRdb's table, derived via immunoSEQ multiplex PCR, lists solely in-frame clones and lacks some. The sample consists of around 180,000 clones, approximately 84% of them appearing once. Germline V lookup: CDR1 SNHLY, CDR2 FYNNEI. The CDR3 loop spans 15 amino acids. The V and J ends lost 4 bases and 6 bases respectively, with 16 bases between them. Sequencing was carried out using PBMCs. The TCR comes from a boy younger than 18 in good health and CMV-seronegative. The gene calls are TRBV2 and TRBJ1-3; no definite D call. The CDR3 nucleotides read TGTGCCAGCAGTGGGAGATCAACCCTGATAAACACCATATATTTT. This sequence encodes CASSGRSTLINTIYF.